This TCR beta chain is from a study of T cell responses to AZD1222 COVID-19 vaccine. Turning to the study itself: Pooling covered second doses at about 4 or about 12 weeks. General study points: The donor group comprised mostly white British people and more females; the analysis possibly underestimated clonal diversity. Spike-specific TCR repertoires showed rising breadth and depth after two AZD1222 doses.

Turning to this clone: The antigen is undetermined.

The ends were cut back, 7 bases at V and 0 bases at J, with 15 bases in the middle. The CDR3 extends over 15 amino acids. The germline gives CDR1 WSHSY, CDR2 SAAADI. Libraries were prepared by immunoSEQ multiplex PCR; TCRdb keeps only in-frame clonotypes and omits some of them. The table includes 80,000 to 90,000 clones, around 90% detected once. This chain uses TRBV10-2 with TRBJ2-5, with D possibly TRBD1 on 6 matching bases. The clonotype was recovered from an adult in good health. Sequenced here: peripheral blood, sampled on day 0 of AZD1222 vaccination. CDR3 bases: TGCGCCAGCACCCGGACAGCAAGCCACCAAGAGACCCAGTACTTC. Its translation is CASTRTASHQETQYF.